The clone carrying this TCR beta chain was detected ten times or more. CDR1 and CDR2 from the germline V gene are SEHNR and FQNEAQ (reference sequence). The CDR3 length is 16 residues. Trimming removed 6 bases from V and 4 bases from J, with 19 bases in between. Unique molecular identifiers featured in how the TCRbeta library was prepared. One entry per CDR3 protein results from TCRdb running MiXCR on the PCR reads. The sample has under 300,000 distinct CDR3 sequences; roughly a tenth are singletons. This entry comes from a study of T-cell reconstitution after alpha-beta-depleted transplantation in children.

The sample here was PBMCs from the stem cell graft donor, taken from the stem cell graft. The TCR comes from a human donor who donated a stem cell graft to a child with SCID. V usage is TRBV7-9 and J usage is TRBJ2-1; TRBD1 is a possible D gene (6 bases). The CDR3 DNA follows: TGTGCCAGCAGTCCCACTACCGGGACAAGATACAATGAGCAGTTCTTC. Its translation is CASSPTTGTRYNEQFF.